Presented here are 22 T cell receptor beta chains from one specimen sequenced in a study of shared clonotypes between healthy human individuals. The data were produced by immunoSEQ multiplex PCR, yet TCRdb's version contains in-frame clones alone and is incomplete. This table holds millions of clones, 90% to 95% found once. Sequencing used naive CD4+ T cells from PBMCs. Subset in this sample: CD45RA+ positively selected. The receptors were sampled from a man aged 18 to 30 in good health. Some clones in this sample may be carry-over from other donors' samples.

The DNA for the CDR3 is TGCAGCGTTGAGAAGCTAGCGGGCGATTACAATGAGCAGTTCTTC. Translating it yields CSVEKLAGDYNEQFF. The chain employs TRBV29-1 and TRBJ2-1; 8 nucleotides line up with TRBD2. CDR3 length: 15 residues. Germline-derived CDR1 and CDR2 are SQVTM and ANQGSEA. The V gene end was trimmed by 3 bases and the J gene end by 4 bases; junction bases not matched to a gene: 8.

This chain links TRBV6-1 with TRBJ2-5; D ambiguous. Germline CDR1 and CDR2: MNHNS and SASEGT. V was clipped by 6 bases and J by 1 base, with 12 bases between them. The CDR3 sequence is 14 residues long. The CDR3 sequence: CASSPIRSQETQYF. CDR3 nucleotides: TGTGCCAGCAGCCCCATCCGGAGCCAAGAGACCCAGTACTTC.

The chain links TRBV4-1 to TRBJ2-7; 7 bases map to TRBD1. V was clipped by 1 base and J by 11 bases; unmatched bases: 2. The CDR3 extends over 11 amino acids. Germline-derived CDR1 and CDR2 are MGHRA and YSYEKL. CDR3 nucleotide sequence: TGCGCCAGCAGCCAAGCGGGGACAGAGTACTTC. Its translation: CASSQAGTEYF.

CDR3 nucleotides: TGTGCCAGCAGCCCGACAGGGAATAACTATGGCTACACCTTC. This codes for CASSPTGNNYGYTF. The chain combines TRBV6-1 with TRBJ1-2; TRBD1 matches 7 bases. The CDR3 is 14 residues long. Per germline, CDR1 MNHNS and CDR2 SASEGT. V shed 6 bases and J 1 base; nucleotides not matched to a gene: 5.

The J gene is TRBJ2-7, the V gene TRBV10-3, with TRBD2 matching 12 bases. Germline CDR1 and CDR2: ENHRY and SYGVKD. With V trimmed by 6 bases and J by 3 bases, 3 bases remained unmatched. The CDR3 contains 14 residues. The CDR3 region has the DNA TGTGCCATCAGGCTAGCGGGAGGGGACTACGAGCAGTACTTC. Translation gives CAIRLAGGDYEQYF.

CDR3 nucleotides: TGCGCCAGCAGCCCCTTCCCCCAACTGGAACAGTTCTTC. It codes for CASSPFPQLEQFF. This chain uses TRBV5-1 with TRBJ2-1; D gene ambiguous. Trimming took off 4 bases at V and 13 bases at J, with 18 bases between the two ends. The CDR3 is 13 residues long. Germline V CDR1 and CDR2: SGHRS, YFSETQ.

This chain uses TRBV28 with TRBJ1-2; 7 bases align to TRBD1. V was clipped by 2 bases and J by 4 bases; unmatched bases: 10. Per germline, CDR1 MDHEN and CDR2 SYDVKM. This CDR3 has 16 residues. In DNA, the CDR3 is TGTGCCAGCAGTTTAGGGGCCCCACAGGGGTCCTATGGCTACACCTTC. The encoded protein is CASSLGAPQGSYGYTF.

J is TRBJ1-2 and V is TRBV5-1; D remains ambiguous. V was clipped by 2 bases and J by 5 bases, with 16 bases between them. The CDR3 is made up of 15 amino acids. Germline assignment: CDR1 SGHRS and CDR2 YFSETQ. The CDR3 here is CASSFAPPSAYGYTF. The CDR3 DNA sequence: TGCGCCAGCAGCTTCGCCCCCCCGAGCGCATATGGCTACACCTTC.

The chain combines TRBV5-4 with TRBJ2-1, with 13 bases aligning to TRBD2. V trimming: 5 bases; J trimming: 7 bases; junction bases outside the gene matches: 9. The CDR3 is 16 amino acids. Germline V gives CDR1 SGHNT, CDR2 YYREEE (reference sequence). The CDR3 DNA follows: TGTGCCAGCAGTAAAGGACTAGCGGGAGTTAAAAATGAGCAGTTCTTC. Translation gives CASSKGLAGVKNEQFF.

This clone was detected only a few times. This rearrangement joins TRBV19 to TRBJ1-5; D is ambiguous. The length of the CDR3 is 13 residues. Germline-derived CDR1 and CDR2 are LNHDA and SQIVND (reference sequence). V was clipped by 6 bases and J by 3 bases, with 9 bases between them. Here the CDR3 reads CASRGPNNQPQHF. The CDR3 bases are TGTGCCAGTAGGGGCCCGAACAATCAGCCCCAGCATTTT.

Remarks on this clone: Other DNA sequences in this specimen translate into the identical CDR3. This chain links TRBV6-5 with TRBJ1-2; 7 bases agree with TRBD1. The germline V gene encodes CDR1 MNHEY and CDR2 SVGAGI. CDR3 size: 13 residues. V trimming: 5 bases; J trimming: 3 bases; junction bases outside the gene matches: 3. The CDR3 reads CASSPDRDYGYTF. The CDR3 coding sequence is TGTGCCAGCAGTCCCGACAGGGACTATGGCTACACCTTC.

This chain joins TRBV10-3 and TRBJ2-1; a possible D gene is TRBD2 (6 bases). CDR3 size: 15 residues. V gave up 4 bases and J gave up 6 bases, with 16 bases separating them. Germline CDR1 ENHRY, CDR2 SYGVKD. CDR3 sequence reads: CAISAGTLNFNEQFF. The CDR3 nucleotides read TGTGCCATCAGTGCCGGGACTCTTAACTTCAATGAGCAGTTCTTC.

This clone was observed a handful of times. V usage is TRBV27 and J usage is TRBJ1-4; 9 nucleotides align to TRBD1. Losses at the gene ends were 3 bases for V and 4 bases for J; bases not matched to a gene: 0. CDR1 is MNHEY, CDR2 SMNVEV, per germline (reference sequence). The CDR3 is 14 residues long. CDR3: CASSLTGGNEKLFF. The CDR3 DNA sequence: TGTGCCAGCAGTTTGACAGGGGGTAATGAAAAACTGTTTTTT.

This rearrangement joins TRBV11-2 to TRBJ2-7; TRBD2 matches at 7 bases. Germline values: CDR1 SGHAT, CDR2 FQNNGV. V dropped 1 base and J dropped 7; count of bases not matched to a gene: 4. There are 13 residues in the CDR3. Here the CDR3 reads CASSLVLASEQYF. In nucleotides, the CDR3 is TGTGCCAGCAGCTTAGTACTAGCGTCTGAGCAGTACTTC.

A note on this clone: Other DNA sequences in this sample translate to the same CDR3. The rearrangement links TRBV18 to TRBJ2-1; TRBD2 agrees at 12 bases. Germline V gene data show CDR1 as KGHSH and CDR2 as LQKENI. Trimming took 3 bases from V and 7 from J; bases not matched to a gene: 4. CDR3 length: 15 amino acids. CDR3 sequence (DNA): TGTGCCAGCTCACCTGGACTAGCGGGAAATAATGAGCAGTTCTTC. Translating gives CASSPGLAGNNEQFF.

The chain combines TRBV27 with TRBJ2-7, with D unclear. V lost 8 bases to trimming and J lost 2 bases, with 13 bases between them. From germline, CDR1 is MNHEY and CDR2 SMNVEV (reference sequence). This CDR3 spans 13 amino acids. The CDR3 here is CASGNLRTYEQYF. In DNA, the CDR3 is TGTGCCAGCGGTAACCTCCGAACCTACGAGCAGTACTTC.

The CDR3 here is CAINRQGVDSYEQYF. CDR3 nucleotides: TGTGCCATCAATAGACAGGGGGTAGACTCCTACGAGCAGTACTTC. V and J are TRBV10-3 and TRBJ2-5; 9 bases match TRBD1. The DNA end favors TRBJ2-7, so the J call may be wrong. CDR1 is ENHRY and CDR2 is SYGVKD in the germline V gene. This CDR3 comprises 15 residues.

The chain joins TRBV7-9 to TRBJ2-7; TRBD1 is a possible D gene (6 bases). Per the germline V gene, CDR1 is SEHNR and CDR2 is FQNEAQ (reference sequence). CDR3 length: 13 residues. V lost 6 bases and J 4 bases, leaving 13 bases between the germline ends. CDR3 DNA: TGTGCCAGCAGGGCACCTACAGGGTACGAGCAGTACTTC. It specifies CASRAPTGYEQYF.

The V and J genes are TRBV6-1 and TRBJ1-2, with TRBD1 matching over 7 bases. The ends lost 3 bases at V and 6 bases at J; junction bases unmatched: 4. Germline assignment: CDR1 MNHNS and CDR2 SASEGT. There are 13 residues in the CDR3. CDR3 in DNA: TGTGCCAGCAGTGAGACAGGGTTCCATGGCTACACCTTC. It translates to CASSETGFHGYTF.

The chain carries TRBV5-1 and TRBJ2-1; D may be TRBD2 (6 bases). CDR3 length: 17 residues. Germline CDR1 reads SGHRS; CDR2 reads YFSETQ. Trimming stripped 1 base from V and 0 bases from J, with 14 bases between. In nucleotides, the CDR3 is TGCGCCAGCAGCTTGATCCCTAGCGTAGGCTCCTACAATGAGCAGTTCTTC. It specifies CASSLIPSVGSYNEQFF.

The DNA of the CDR3 is TGTGCCAGCAGCTTAGCGTGGAGTAGAGGCCCTACTAGCACAGATACGCAGTATTTT. Protein: CASSLAWSRGPTSTDTQYF. V is TRBV11-2 and J is TRBJ2-3; D call uncertain. Per germline, CDR1 SGHAT and CDR2 FQNNGV. The length of the CDR3 is 19 residues. V lost 1 base, J lost 0 bases, and 20 bases lay in between.

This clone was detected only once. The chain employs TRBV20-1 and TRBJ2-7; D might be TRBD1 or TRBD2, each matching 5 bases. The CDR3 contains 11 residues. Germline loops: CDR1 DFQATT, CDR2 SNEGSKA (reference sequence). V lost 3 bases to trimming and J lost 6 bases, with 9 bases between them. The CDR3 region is CSARGEGEQYF. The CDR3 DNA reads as TGCAGTGCTAGGGGGGAAGGCGAGCAGTACTTC.